Listed below are T cell receptor beta chains from one sample, sequenced in a study of OX40 agonist ivuxolimab in advanced cancers. Profiling relied on immunoSEQ multiplex PCR, and the TCRdb table lists in-frame clones only, not all of them. The repertoire has about 71,000 clones, approximately 78% of them found once; the top ten carry 5%. The sample here was CD4+ or CD8+ T cells sorted from blood, taken in a trial of the OX40 agonist ivuxolimab. The receptors stem from an adult with an advanced solid tumor such as melanoma, head and neck, liver or kidney cancer. Both conserved end residues are part of each CDR3. The order of the fields is V gene, D gene, clone size, J gene, CDR3 protein, CDR3 DNA. A D gene is named only where the DNA matches it firmly. Clone size is given for some rows only: seen once, a few or many times, or a class if the clone is expanded.

v_call: TRBV5-1
d_call: TRBD2
clone_size: NA
j_call: TRBJ2-5
cdr3_aa: CASSLTLAGGPRETQYF
cdr3_nt: TGCGCCAGCAGCTTGACCCTAGCGGGGGGGCCTCGGGAGACCCAGTACTTC

v_call: TRBV9
d_call: NA
clone_size: NA
j_call: TRBJ2-2
cdr3_aa: CASSVGLVTGELFF
cdr3_nt: TGTGCCAGCAGCGTAGGACTAGTGACCGGGGAGCTGTTTTTT

v_call: TRBV2
d_call: NA
clone_size: few
j_call: TRBJ1-6
cdr3_aa: CASSLQGRGSPLHF
cdr3_nt: TGTGCCAGCAGCCTCCAGGGGCGAGGATCACCCCTCCACTTT

v_call: TRBV19
d_call: NA
clone_size: once
j_call: TRBJ2-1
cdr3_aa: CASSTQYSTYNEQFF
cdr3_nt: TGTGCCAGTAGTACACAATATTCGACCTACAATGAGCAGTTCTTC

v_call: TRBV4-1
d_call: TRBD1
clone_size: NA
j_call: TRBJ2-6
cdr3_aa: CASSQPGTGPSGANVLTF
cdr3_nt: TGCGCCAGCAGCCAACCCGGGACAGGGCCATCTGGGGCCAACGTCCTGACTTTC

v_call: TRBV4-1
d_call: NA
clone_size: NA
j_call: TRBJ2-7
cdr3_aa: CASSRTGSSWDEQYF
cdr3_nt: TGCGCCAGCAGCCGAACCGGAAGTTCTTGGGACGAGCAGTACTTC

v_call: TRBV5-1
d_call: NA
clone_size: NA
j_call: TRBJ1-4
cdr3_aa: CASSDPQGNNEKLFF
cdr3_nt: TGCGCCAGCAGCGATCCACAGGGTAATAATGAAAAACTGTTTTTT

v_call: TRBV2
d_call: TRBD1
clone_size: few
j_call: TRBJ2-7
cdr3_aa: CASSVGPGQGSYEQYF
cdr3_nt: TGTGCCAGCAGCGTAGGGCCGGGACAGGGCTCTTACGAGCAGTACTTC

v_call: TRBV5-6
d_call: NA
clone_size: few
j_call: TRBJ1-1
cdr3_aa: CASSHKWTQEAFF
cdr3_nt: TGTGCCAGCAGCCACAAGTGGACACAGGAAGCTTTCTTT

v_call: TRBV18
d_call: NA
clone_size: NA
j_call: TRBJ2-7
cdr3_aa: CASSNNQGSYEQYF
cdr3_nt: TGTGCCAGCTCAAACAACCAGGGATCATACGAGCAGTACTTC

v_call: TRBV5-4
d_call: TRBD1
clone_size: few
j_call: TRBJ1-1
cdr3_aa: CASSVNRGVGTEAFF
cdr3_nt: TGTGCCAGCAGCGTTAACAGGGGGGTTGGCACTGAAGCTTTCTTT

v_call: TRBV9
d_call: NA
clone_size: NA
j_call: TRBJ2-7
cdr3_aa: CASSADSGSTKQYF
cdr3_nt: TGTGCCAGCAGCGCCGACAGTGGGTCTACGAAGCAGTACTTC

v_call: TRBV7-3
d_call: NA
clone_size: NA
j_call: TRBJ2-2
cdr3_aa: CASRFAGGELFF
cdr3_nt: TGTGCCAGCAGGTTCGCGGGCGGGGAGCTGTTTTTT

v_call: TRBV9
d_call: NA
clone_size: NA
j_call: TRBJ2-4
cdr3_aa: CASSAQQGTQHIQYF
cdr3_nt: TGTGCCAGCAGCGCACAACAGGGTACTCAGCACATTCAGTACTTC

v_call: TRBV9
d_call: NA
clone_size: NA
j_call: TRBJ2-1
cdr3_aa: CASSVHGGPGEQFF
cdr3_nt: TGTGCCAGCAGCGTGCACGGGGGGCCGGGGGAGCAGTTCTTC

v_call: TRBV11-2
d_call: NA
clone_size: NA
j_call: TRBJ1-2
cdr3_aa: CASRRSDINYGYTF
cdr3_nt: TGTGCCAGCCGTAGGTCAGATATTAACTATGGCTACACCTTC

v_call: TRBV5-1
d_call: NA
clone_size: NA
j_call: TRBJ2-7
cdr3_aa: CASSLRSYRDEQYF
cdr3_nt: TGCGCCAGCAGCTTGCGGTCATACAGGGACGAGCAGTACTTC

v_call: TRBV4-2
d_call: NA
clone_size: NA
j_call: TRBJ2-7
cdr3_aa: CASSLGGPGDEQYF
cdr3_nt: TGTGCCAGCAGTCTGGGGGGACCCGGCGACGAGCAGTACTTC

v_call: TRBV7-6
d_call: NA
clone_size: NA
j_call: TRBJ1-6
cdr3_aa: CASSQLQGNSPLHF
cdr3_nt: TGTGCCAGCAGCCAACTCCAGGGTAATTCACCCCTCCACTTT

v_call: TRBV19
d_call: NA
clone_size: once
j_call: TRBJ1-2
cdr3_aa: CASSIDVARRASGYTF
cdr3_nt: TGTGCCAGTAGTATAGATGTGGCCCGAAGGGCATCTGGCTACACCTTC

v_call: TRBV5-5
d_call: NA
clone_size: NA
j_call: TRBJ1-4
cdr3_aa: CASSPAYSGGVEKLFF
cdr3_nt: TGTGCCAGCAGCCCGGCCTACAGTGGCGGGGTGGAAAAACTGTTTTTT

v_call: TRBV10-1
d_call: NA
clone_size: NA
j_call: TRBJ1-4
cdr3_aa: CASSPDSGNEKLFF
cdr3_nt: TGCGCCAGCAGTCCGGACTCGGGAAATGAAAAACTGTTTTTT

v_call: TRBV5-4
d_call: NA
clone_size: NA
j_call: TRBJ2-3
cdr3_aa: CASSSGSTDTQYF
cdr3_nt: TGTGCCAGCAGCTCAGGGAGCACAGATACGCAGTATTTT

v_call: TRBV4-1
d_call: TRBD1
clone_size: once
j_call: TRBJ1-2
cdr3_aa: CASSQGRTGTAANYGYTF
cdr3_nt: TGCGCCAGCAGCCAAGGGCGGACAGGGACAGCCGCTAACTATGGCTACACCTTC

v_call: TRBV4-3
d_call: NA
clone_size: NA
j_call: TRBJ2-7
cdr3_aa: CASSQVGRSYEQYF
cdr3_nt: TGCGCCAGCAGCCAAGTGGGCAGATCCTACGAGCAGTACTTC

v_call: TRBV5-1
d_call: NA
clone_size: NA
j_call: TRBJ1-1
cdr3_aa: CASSLGSYGEAFF
cdr3_nt: TGCGCCAGCAGCTTGGGCTCCTATGGTGAAGCTTTCTTT

v_call: TRBV7-2
d_call: TRBD2
clone_size: NA
j_call: TRBJ2-1
cdr3_aa: CASSLGTSGTGEQFF
cdr3_nt: TGTGCCAGCAGCCTAGGGACTAGCGGGACGGGTGAGCAGTTCTTC

v_call: TRBV18
d_call: NA
clone_size: NA
j_call: TRBJ2-2
cdr3_aa: CALKATMNTGELFF
cdr3_nt: TGTGCCTTGAAGGCAACCATGAACACCGGGGAGCTGTTTTTT

v_call: TRBV7-8
d_call: TRBD1
clone_size: NA
j_call: TRBJ2-7
cdr3_aa: CASSWTGSSYEQYF
cdr3_nt: TGTGCCAGCAGCTGGACAGGGAGCTCCTACGAGCAGTACTTC

v_call: TRBV19
d_call: NA
clone_size: NA
j_call: TRBJ1-3
cdr3_aa: CASSPGYSGNTIYF
cdr3_nt: TGTGCCAGTAGTCCGGGGTACTCTGGAAACACCATATATTTT

v_call: TRBV11-2
d_call: NA
clone_size: NA
j_call: TRBJ2-1
cdr3_aa: CASSLVGTGGGYNEQFF
cdr3_nt: TGTGCCAGCAGCTTAGTAGGAACGGGGGGCGGGTACAATGAGCAGTTCTTC

v_call: TRBV7-6
d_call: NA
clone_size: NA
j_call: TRBJ2-1
cdr3_aa: CASSLSLNNEQFF
cdr3_nt: TGTGCCAGCAGCTTATCCCTAAACAATGAGCAGTTCTTC

v_call: TRBV28
d_call: TRBD1
clone_size: NA
j_call: TRBJ1-1
cdr3_aa: CASSRQGNTEAFF
cdr3_nt: TGTGCCAGCAGTCGACAGGGGAACACTGAAGCTTTCTTT

v_call: TRBV6-5
d_call: NA
clone_size: NA
j_call: TRBJ2-1
cdr3_aa: CASSYSGQVYNEQFF
cdr3_nt: TGTGCCAGCAGTTACTCCGGGCAGGTCTACAATGAGCAGTTCTTC

v_call: TRBV7-3
d_call: TRBD1
clone_size: NA
j_call: TRBJ1-1
cdr3_aa: CASSADRDTEAFF
cdr3_nt: TGTGCCAGCAGCGCGGACAGGGACACTGAAGCTTTCTTT

v_call: TRBV11-3
d_call: NA
clone_size: NA
j_call: TRBJ2-1
cdr3_aa: CASSLEAEYEQFF
cdr3_nt: TGTGCCAGCAGCTTAGAGGCCGAGTATGAGCAGTTCTTC

v_call: TRBV2
d_call: NA
clone_size: few
j_call: TRBJ1-2
cdr3_aa: CASSEAQGGFYGYTF
cdr3_nt: TGTGCCAGCAGTGAAGCGCAAGGGGGGTTCTATGGCTACACCTTC

v_call: TRBV7-9
d_call: NA
clone_size: NA
j_call: TRBJ1-2
cdr3_aa: CASSPGTSIGDSYTF
cdr3_nt: TGTGCCAGCAGCCCCGGGACGTCAATAGGGGATAGCTACACCTTC

v_call: TRBV5-1
d_call: NA
clone_size: NA
j_call: TRBJ2-3
cdr3_aa: CASSLGPSTDTQYF
cdr3_nt: TGCGCCAGCAGCTTGGGGCCTAGCACAGATACGCAGTATTTT

v_call: TRBV4-1
d_call: NA
clone_size: NA
j_call: TRBJ2-1
cdr3_aa: CASSQDESREQFF
cdr3_nt: TGCGCCAGCAGCCAAGATGAGAGCAGGGAGCAGTTCTTC

v_call: TRBV5-6
d_call: NA
clone_size: NA
j_call: TRBJ2-7
cdr3_aa: CASSSRVGPTYEQYF
cdr3_nt: TGTGCCAGCAGCTCCCGCGTGGGGCCTACCTACGAGCAGTACTTC

v_call: TRBV7-3
d_call: TRBD1
clone_size: NA
j_call: TRBJ1-1
cdr3_aa: CASSPSGGQGAIGAFF
cdr3_nt: TGTGCCAGCAGCCCTTCCGGGGGACAGGGGGCTATAGGAGCTTTCTTT

v_call: TRBV6-1
d_call: TRBD1
clone_size: NA
j_call: TRBJ2-1
cdr3_aa: CATRGQGEWDGQFF
cdr3_nt: TGTGCCACCCGGGGACAGGGTGAATGGGACGGGCAGTTCTTC

v_call: TRBV7-9
d_call: NA
clone_size: NA
j_call: TRBJ2-7
cdr3_aa: CASSLAGIHEQYF
cdr3_nt: TGTGCCAGCAGCTTAGCAGGGATCCACGAGCAGTACTTC

v_call: TRBV7-5
d_call: NA
clone_size: NA
j_call: TRBJ1-5
cdr3_aa: CARSLVLLPFYSNQPQHF
cdr3_nt: TGTGCCAGAAGCTTAGTCCTTTTGCCCTTTTATAGCAATCAGCCCCAGCATTTT

v_call: TRBV6-4
d_call: NA
clone_size: NA
j_call: TRBJ2-2
cdr3_aa: CASTLYAGAGELFF
cdr3_nt: TGTGCCAGCACTTTATACGCAGGGGCAGGGGAGCTGTTTTTT

v_call: TRBV6-4
d_call: TRBD2
clone_size: NA
j_call: TRBJ2-3
cdr3_aa: CASSAGTSGGGDTQYF
cdr3_nt: TGTGCCAGCAGTGCTGGGACTAGCGGGGGCGGAGATACGCAGTATTTT

v_call: TRBV7-2
d_call: TRBD1
clone_size: NA
j_call: TRBJ2-3
cdr3_aa: CASSLTGADTQYF
cdr3_nt: TGTGCCAGCAGCTTGACAGGGGCAGATACGCAGTATTTT

v_call: TRBV13
d_call: NA
clone_size: NA
j_call: TRBJ1-3
cdr3_aa: CASSLVEDTIYF
cdr3_nt: TGTGCCAGCAGCTTAGTGGAGGACACCATATATTTT

v_call: TRBV7-9
d_call: TRBD1
clone_size: NA
j_call: TRBJ2-6
cdr3_aa: CASPRDRVSGANVLTF
cdr3_nt: TGTGCCAGCCCCCGGGACAGGGTCTCTGGGGCCAACGTCCTGACTTTC